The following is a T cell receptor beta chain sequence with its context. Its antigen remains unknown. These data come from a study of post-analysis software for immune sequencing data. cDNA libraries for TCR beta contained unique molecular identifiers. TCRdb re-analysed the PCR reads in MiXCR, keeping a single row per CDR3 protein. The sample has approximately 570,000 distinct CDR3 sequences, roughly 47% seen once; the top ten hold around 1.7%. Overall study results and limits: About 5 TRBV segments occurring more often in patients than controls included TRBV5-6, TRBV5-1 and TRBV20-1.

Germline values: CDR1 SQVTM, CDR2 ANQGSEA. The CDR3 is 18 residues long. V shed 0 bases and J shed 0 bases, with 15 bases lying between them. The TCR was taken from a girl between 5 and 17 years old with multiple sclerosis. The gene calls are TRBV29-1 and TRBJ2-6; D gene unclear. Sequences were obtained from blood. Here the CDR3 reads CSVEDVALQPSGANVLTF. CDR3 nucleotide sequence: TGCAGCGTTGAAGATGTTGCCTTACAGCCCTCTGGGGCCAACGTCCTGACTTTC.